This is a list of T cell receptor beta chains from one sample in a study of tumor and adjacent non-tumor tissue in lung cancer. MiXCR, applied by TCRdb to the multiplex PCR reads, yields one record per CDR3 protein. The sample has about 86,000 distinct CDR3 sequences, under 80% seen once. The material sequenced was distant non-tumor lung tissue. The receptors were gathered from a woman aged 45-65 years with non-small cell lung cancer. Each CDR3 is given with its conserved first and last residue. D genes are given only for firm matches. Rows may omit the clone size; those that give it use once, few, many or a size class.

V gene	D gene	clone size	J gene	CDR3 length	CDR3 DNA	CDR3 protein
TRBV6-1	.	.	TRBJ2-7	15	TGTGTCAGCAGTAGCCGAGACAAGGGAACTTACGAGCAGTACTTT	CVSSSRDKGTYEQYF
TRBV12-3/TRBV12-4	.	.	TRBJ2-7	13	TGTGCCAAGAGTAAAACTTCTATCTATAAGCAGTACTTC	CAKSKTSIYKQYF
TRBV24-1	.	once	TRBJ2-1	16	TGTGCCACCAGTGGCTTGAGAGCGTTAAATCCTTTTGAGCAGTTCTTC	CATSGLRALNPFEQFF
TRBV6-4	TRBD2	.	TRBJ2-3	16	TGTACCAGCAGTGACGGACTAGCGGGTCCTGTAGATACGCAGTATTTT	CTSSDGLAGPVDTQYF
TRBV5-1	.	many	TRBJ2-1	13	TGCGCCAGCAGCTTGGTTGTAGCAGTTGAGCAGTTCTTC	CASSLVVAVEQFF
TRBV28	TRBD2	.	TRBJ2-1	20	TGTGCCAGCAGTTCGACCCCGGGACTAGCGGGAGGTGGGACCTACAATGAGCAGTTCTTC	CASSSTPGLAGGGTYNEQFF
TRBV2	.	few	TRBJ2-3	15	TGTGCCAGCAGTGATTGGGGAGGAAGCACAGATACGCAGTATTTT	CASSDWGGSTDTQYF
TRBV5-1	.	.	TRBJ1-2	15	TGCGCCAGCAGCTTGGGACATGGGGCTGACTATGTCTACACCTTC	CASSLGHGADYVYTF
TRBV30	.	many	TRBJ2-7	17	TGTGCCTGGAGACGTTTTTTTAGGGGTTCCGACTCCTACGAGCAGTACTTC	CAWRRFFRGSDSYEQYF
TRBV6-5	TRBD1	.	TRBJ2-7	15	TGTGCCAGCAGACATAGGACAGGTGGGGAAAGCGAGCAGTACTTC	CASRHRTGGESEQYF
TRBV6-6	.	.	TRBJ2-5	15	TGTGCCAGCAGTTACGGCGGCAGCAGCCATGAGACCCAGTACTTC	CASSYGGSSHETQYF
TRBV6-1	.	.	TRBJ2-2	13	TGTGCCAATCAGGTACAGGCTACCGGGGAGCTGTTTTTT	CANQVQATGELFF
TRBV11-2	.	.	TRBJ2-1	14	TGTGCCAGTACCGTTACCTGTATCTACAATGAGCAGTTCTTC	CASTVTCIYNEQFF
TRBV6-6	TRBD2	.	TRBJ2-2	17	TGTGCCAGCACTCTACCTGGACTAGCGGGAGAGACCGGGGAGTTGTTTTTT	CASTLPGLAGETGELFF
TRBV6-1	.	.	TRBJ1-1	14	TGTGCCGGCAGTAACCTTACAGGGCTGACTGAAGCTTTCTTT	CAGSNLTGLTEAFF
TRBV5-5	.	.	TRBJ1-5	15	TGTGCCAGCAGCCTTAACCCGGACTGGAATCAGCCCCGGCTTTTT	CASSLNPDWNQPRLF
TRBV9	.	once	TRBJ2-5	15	TGTGCCAGCAGCGCCCATCTGGGCAGGGCTGTGACCCAGTACTTC	CASSAHLGRAVTQYF
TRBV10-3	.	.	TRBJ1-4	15	TGTGCCATCAGTGAGGGGGACGCCTTGGGGGGGAAACTGTTCTTT	CAISEGDALGGKLFF
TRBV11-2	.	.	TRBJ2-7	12	TGTGTCGGCAGCTCCCAGGTTCTGTGGCAGTACTTC	CVGSSQVLWQYF
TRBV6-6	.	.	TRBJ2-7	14	TGTGTCAACACCGTCCTGGCGGGATCGGACGAGCAGTACTTC	CVNTVLAGSDEQYF
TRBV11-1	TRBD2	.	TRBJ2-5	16	TGTGCCAGCAGCTCTCCTCTAGCGGGAATGGGAGAGCCCCAGTACTTC	CASSSPLAGMGEPQYF
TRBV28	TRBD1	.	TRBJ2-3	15	TGTGCCGGCACCCTCGCCAGGGGGCACACAGATACGCAGTATTTT	CAGTLARGHTDTQYF
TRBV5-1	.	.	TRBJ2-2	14	TGCGCCAGCAGCTTCTACGGGAACACCGGGGAGCTGTTTTTT	CASSFYGNTGELFF
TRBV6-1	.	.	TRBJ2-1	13	TGTGTCATCAGTATACCAGGGTCTCATGAGCAGTTCTTC	CVISIPGSHEQFF
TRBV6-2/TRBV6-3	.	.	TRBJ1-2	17	TGTACCTGCAGTTACACGGCCGGGGAGCCAAAGGTTTATGGCTACACCTTC	CTCSYTAGEPKVYGYTF
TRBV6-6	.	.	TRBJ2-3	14	TGTGCCAGCACCGAAGACACTACCCCGGGTACGCAGTATTTT	CASTEDTTPGTQYF
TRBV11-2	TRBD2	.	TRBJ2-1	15	TGTGCCAGCAGCTTAGAGACTAGCGGGAGGGCTAAGCAGTTCTTC	CASSLETSGRAKQFF